The present entry profiles one TCR beta chain with its context. Its binding antigen is unknown. No base quality information exists; no much larger clone differs at one position. TCRbeta CDR3 regions were amplified from genomic DNA using the immunoSEQ Assay, a bias-controlled multiplex PCR. Per the authors' processing: The number of nucleated cells in each sample was estimated from the amplification of reference gene primers within the assay. To quantify the absolute abundance of each unique TCRbeta CDR3 rearrangement, sequence reads were collapsed and filtered. For each sample, productive Simpson clonality was calculated as the square root of Simpson's diversity index across productive rearrangements. The table comes from immuneACCESS by way of TCRdb, which keeps in-frame sequences with V and J called. Part of the clones is missing from these tables; in studies checked, under half for an unresolved V gene and the rest for unknown reasons. That table gives V, J and clone size, and the DNA gave D and trimming. The sample table lists 54,000 or so clones, about four fifths of them with a count of one. Of the sample, roughly 11% is held by the ten largest clones.

The germline V gene yields SGHAT for CDR1 and FQNNGV for CDR2. The CDR3 covers 14 residues, taking in both the cysteine and the phenylalanine. This entry keeps only the CDR3 DNA: 42 bases, framed from base 1. At the junction V is shortened by 3 bases and J by 3 bases; bases outside the gene matches: 2. These data belong to a study of blood T cell repertoires in COVID-19 (TCRdb year 2020). In terms of the full investigation: Collaborator samples came from the United States, Italy and Spain and covered acute and convalescent phases of COVID-19. The samples were drawn from the first 160 participants of the ongoing ImmuneRACE study and from more than 1,000 subjects provided by 6 global collaborators. The prospective study material was composed of cDNA or gDNA derived from T cells, B-cell-depleted T cells, or PBMCs. The repertoires were released in a freely available public database meant as a resource for research on the immune response to SARS-CoV-2. HLA class I and class II types, where available, came from metadata supplied by the sample provider rather than from assay-based typing. Deeply sampled blood TCRbeta repertoires from subjects exposed to, actively infected with, or recovered from COVID-19 were included in the dataset. Nearly every sample came with metadata listing a de-identified subject ID, COVID-19 status, age in years and sex.

Broad study findings and their caveats: Clinical and demographic metadata were provided uncurated, with the amount varying by source and participant.

In Seattle, one collaborating source enrolled patients while the infection was active and tracked those patients longitudinally over the course of disease. Collaborating institutions collected whole blood in K2EDTA tubes following their own protocols. For TCRbeta analysis, collaborator samples were shipped as frozen whole blood, as isolated PBMCs, or as DNA extracted from either sample type. The clonotype originates from a man older than 75 with COVID-19, enrolled during active disease. Sequencing input: peripheral blood. The V gene is TRBV11-2 and the J gene is TRBJ1-1, with TRBD1 matching 9 junction bases. Read as DNA, the sequence is TGTGCCAGCAGCTTTAGGACAGGGGACACTGAAGCTTTCTTT. Translated, this gives CASSFRTGDTEAFF.